This paragraph reports one TCR beta chain. This clone was counted only a few times. The antigen it binds to is not known. No per-base quality is available; no much larger clone lies one base away. Receptors were amplified or captured by the immunoSEQ multiplex PCR assay. For the multiplex PCR, a mixture combining 60 forward primers for TCR Vbeta segments and 13 reverse primers for TCR Jbeta segments was used. Amplification of the CDR3 region of rearranged TCR beta genes was performed with a multiplex PCR assay on genomic DNA. The Illumina HiSeq System was used to sequence the amplified TCR beta libraries as 87-base-pair reads. On the authors' methods: Across the 666 repertoires, a later analysis counted tens of millions of unique TCR beta chains, 9 million to 14 million of which were shared by at least two donors. A nearest-neighbor algorithm error-corrected the raw reads and collapsed the reads into unique sequences, merging closely related sequences to remove PCR and sequencing errors. V, D and J gene segments were assigned by aligning CDR3 sequences to IMGT reference sequences. Each retained sequence needed at least a six-nucleotide match to both a V gene segment and a J gene segment. Rearrangements were called productive when the CDR3 lacked stop codons and stayed in frame with V and J; all others were non-productive. Following IMGT convention, CDR3 was defined as the stretch from the second conserved V-encoded cysteine to the conserved J-encoded phenylalanine. Sequences without an unambiguous match to a single V gene segment were excluded from the earlier analysis of a few hundred of the donors. In an earlier analysis of several hundred of the donors, V segments were called functional above 56.7% productive rearrangements and were called segregating when the between-donor standard deviation exceeded 5%. A statistical classification framework was built to diagnose cytomegalovirus status from the catalog of TCR beta chain sequences. A later analysis assigned V and J genes by comparing TCR nucleotide sequences with IMGT/GENE-DB human TR gene sequences. The TCRdist pipeline was used in a later analysis to assign CDR3 sequences and most-parsimonious VDJ recombination scenarios. A later analysis defined each TCR beta chain by its CDR3 amino acid sequence plus V-gene family, and excluded reads lacking a unique V-gene family. In a later analysis, around 650 highly shared, low-generation-probability nucleotide sequences were removed to address suspected cross-contamination and a sequencing artifact. A later analysis calculated a clonal expansion index for each public chain from normalized within-repertoire ranks of inferred template counts. In a later analysis, generation probabilities were computed using a VDJ recombination model fitted to out-of-frame rearrangements, and the results were checked against IGoR. In a later analysis, hypergeometric tests were used to score TCR-TCR, TCR-HLA and TCR-CMV co-occurrence, with a repertoire-size bias correction applied to TCR pairs. False discovery rates were estimated in a later analysis by permuting HLA or CMV assignments 20 times. In a later analysis, co-occurring TCRs were grouped using DBSCAN, and TCRdist sequence similarity was added for clustering within HLA-allele-positive subsets. For co-occurrence clustering, repertoires with fewer than 30,000 or more than 120,000 public chains were excluded, along with roughly 5 repertoires with anomalous nucleotide sharing. TCRdb holds this immuneACCESS table with in-frame rearrangements only. Some clones are missing; in checked studies, unresolved V genes explain under half, and the rest has no known cause. Clonal size and the V and J genes are those of that table, whereas D and trimming came from the DNA. Within this sample are 120,000 to 150,000 clones, with 61% of them counted one time only. Clones ranked in the top ten supply over 1.5% of the sample.

This entry is derived from a study of cytomegalovirus exposure and HLA in healthy donors (dated by TCRdb to 2016 to 2017). General notes on the study: According to an earlier analysis of 587 of the donors, about 180 million T cells yielded roughly 100 million unique TCR beta sequences and about 300 Gb of sequence data. An early release covering 550 to 650 HLA-typed donors comprised about 300 gigabases of sequencing data and around 85 million unique TCR sequences. Of the 398 genotyped donors, 81% fell in the genetic ancestry cluster associated with self-reported Caucasian donors. The study aimed to test whether signatures of past pathogen exposure could be identified by cataloging public T cell receptors. Using immunosequencing, the study profiled T cell repertoires from approximately 700 subjects and related those repertoires to cytomegalovirus serostatus. A separate validation cohort of about 110 different subjects was used in addition to the approximately 610-subject first cohort. To predict cytomegalovirus infection status, the study brought together high-throughput TCR immunosequencing, statistical association of individual TCRs with disease status, and machine learning. In a later analysis, previously published TCR beta repertoires from 550 to 700 donors were re-analyzed and high-resolution HLA genotyping was added so that TCR occurrence patterns could be studied. In the later analysis, no new phenotypic data were used to find candidate immune exposures; instead, reliance was placed on TCR beta sequences and their occurrence across donors. An earlier analysis of a few hundred of the donors applied high-throughput TCR beta sequencing to assess whether each TCR beta V gene segment acted as functional or pseudogenic. Donor age, sex, ethnicity and CMV serostatus were collected together with the repertoire data. A later genetic analysis took genome-wide SNP genotypes for about 65% of the 666 donors and used that subset as a discovery cohort. All discovery cohort repertoires had been generated using a single sequencing platform. Both class I and class II loci were covered by HLA typing, at four-digit resolution. The number of donors typed differed by locus, with roughly 629-640 for A, B, C, DRB1 and DQB1, 522 for DQA1, 600 to 610 for DPA1, and about 450 for DPB1. A handful of DR-DQ haplotypes were treated as single units for association and clustering because of strong linkage in the cohort. Across about 370 genotyped donors of the cohort, an average of about 240,000 unique TCR beta nucleotide sequences per donor were sequenced, and roughly a sixth of those sequences were non-productive.

The cohort comprised several hundred healthy bone marrow donors. At the time of sampling, all cohort members were nominally healthy, though unrecorded immune exposures were likely present. The donor tested CMV seronegative, placing the donor among the 350 to 400 seronegative members of the cohort. A peripheral blood sample was provided by each donor, and peripheral blood mononuclear cells were used for TCR beta sequencing. The Qiagen DNeasy Blood Extraction Kit was used to extract genomic DNA from the blood cell samples. Findings and caveats that apply to the study as a whole: According to a later analysis, parvovirus B19, influenza, CMV and Epstein-Barr virus appeared linked to several top co-occurrence clusters. In vitro tests confirmed that a few of the cytomegalovirus-associated TCR beta chains recognize cytomegalovirus antigens. A total of 150 to 200 TCR beta chains were listed by the study as associated with cytomegalovirus. Most CMV-associated TCR beta chains appeared to be HLA-restricted in a later analysis, and the HLA associations seemed to be driven largely by CMV exposure. Roughly uniform sequencing depth across donors was assumed in presence/absence analyses, although this assumption may not hold. Strong co-occurrence of HLA alleles, especially DR and DQ, made assigning TCR associations to individual alleles difficult. Because some donors lacked HLA typing at each locus, the association tests relied only on the typed subset. An earlier analysis of roughly 570 of the donors showed that most TCR beta V segments appeared in productive rearrangements either about 87% or about 30% of the time, which broadly matched IMGT annotations. A further reported finding was that TCR beta sequences accurately predicted the HLA-A and HLA-B alleles for most subjects in the first cohort. Because counts were too low, around 18 rarely observed V segments, including chromosome 9 orphons, were left out of the earlier analysis of 587 of the donors. Some IMGT-functional V segments, including TRBV6-2 and TRBV6-3, could not be told apart with the 87-base-pair reads, so those segments were excluded. The authors suggested that the approach could potentially be extended to other disease states and immunological phenotypes. The classifier was reported to diagnose cytomegalovirus status with high specificity and sensitivity in both the original and validation cohorts. The cohort was sequenced for TCR beta chains only, and without alpha or paired-chain data the features that could be detected were limited. In a later analysis, HLA-associated TCR beta chains showed more clonal expansion and lower generation probabilities than non-associated chains that were equally common. A later analysis found that TCR association rates varied across HLA loci, with DRB1 alleles showing the most associated TCRs and HLA-C alleles the fewest. In a later genetic analysis, fewer N-insertions in productive TCRs were reported among donors in an Asian-associated ancestry cluster than the 666-donor mean. While some public TCRs were present in many individuals, most TCR sequences turned up only very rarely across donors. In a later genetic analysis, a missense DCLRE1C variant was associated with V-gene and J-gene trimming of TCR beta chains, and the association was replicated in an independent cohort. Immune exposure information for the cohort was limited to CMV serostatus. A group of highly shared sequence variants was considered likely to be a technical artifact of the sequencing pipeline. Linkage disequilibrium might explain the correlated functional status among segregating V segments, but an unknown experimental factor could not be excluded. At a false discovery rate of 0.05, a later analysis linked some 17,000 TCR beta sequences to specific HLA alleles.

Taken from the germline V gene, the CDR1 and CDR2 loops are SGHVS and FNYEAQ. V and J lose 2 bases and 2 bases, and a span of 6 bases separates them. The CDR3 starts with the cysteine, ends with the phenylalanine, and has 14 residues. CDR3 DNA is the only sequence kept; it has 42 bases, read in frame from the first base. The chain is encoded by TRBV7-6 joined to TRBJ2-2, with an unclear D gene assignment. The source material was PBMCs. This receptor was taken from a male donor in good health and CMV-seronegative. The CDR3 protein is CASSLSRNTGELFF. The DNA sequence is TGTGCCAGCAGCTTAAGTAGAAACACCGGGGAGCTGTTTTTT.